The clone carrying this TCR beta chain showed up many times. No antigen is known for it. The record originates from a study of identical twins. General study findings and limits: Invariant MAIT and iNKT cells may have partly biased zero-insertion analyses. The more abundant beta clonotypes in cord blood had fewer insertions, and memory repertoires did not show this.

Addition of a universal primer site occurred through template switching, and cDNA carried unique molecular identifiers. TCRdb processed the 5' RACE reads anew with MiXCR; each CDR3 protein has one entry. The data show nearly 900,000 distinct CDR3 sequences, about 12% seen once. The CDR3 is 13 residues long. V trimming: 8 bases; J trimming: 5 bases; junction bases outside the gene matches: 7. Healthy Caucasians supplied all donations. In addition, the sample was reused for a study of yellow fever vaccine responses in identical twins.

The sample comprised PBMCs. The receptor was isolated from a woman younger than 35 in good health. V and J are TRBV12-3 or TRBV12-4 and TRBJ2-5, with TRBD2 matching over 8 bases. The CDR3 DNA sequence: TGTGCCAGCTCCGACGGGGGGGCGGAGACCCAGTACTTC. It translates to CASSDGGAETQYF.